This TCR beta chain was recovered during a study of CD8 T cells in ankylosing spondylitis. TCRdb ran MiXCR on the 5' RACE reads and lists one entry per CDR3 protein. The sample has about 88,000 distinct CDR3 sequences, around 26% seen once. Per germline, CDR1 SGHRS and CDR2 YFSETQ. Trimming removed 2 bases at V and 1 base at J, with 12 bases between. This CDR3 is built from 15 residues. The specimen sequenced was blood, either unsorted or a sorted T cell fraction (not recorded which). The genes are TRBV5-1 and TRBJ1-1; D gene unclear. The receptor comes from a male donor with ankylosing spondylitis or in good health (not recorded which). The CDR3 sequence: CASSLMGRGNTEAFF. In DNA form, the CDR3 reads TGCGCCAGCAGCTTAATGGGTCGGGGGAACACTGAAGCTTTCTTT.